Below are 26 T cell receptor beta chains sequenced from a single sample in a study of blood T cell repertoires in COVID-19. This table comes from immunoSEQ multiplex PCR, and its TCRdb copy is limited to in-frame clones, with some not included. This repertoire shows about 82,000 clones, approximately 86% found once; its top ten account for 15% to 20%. The material sequenced was peripheral blood. The receptors were sampled from a man older than 75 with active or convalescent COVID-19.

The sample holds a few counts of this clone. V gene TRBV25-1 combines with J gene TRBJ2-2, with D maybe TRBD1 (5 bases). Germline assignment: CDR1 MGHDK and CDR2 SYGVNS. This CDR3 is 14 amino acids long. V dropped 4 bases and J dropped 6 bases, with 12 bases sitting between them. CDR3 in DNA: TGTGCCAGCAGTGGCCTCAGGGAAGCCGGGGAGCTGTTTTTT. Its translation: CASSGLREAGELFF.

The chain has TRBV18 and TRBJ2-1; 11 bases agree with TRBD1. Trimming cost V 2 bases and J 14 bases; bases outside gene matches: 11. Per the germline V gene, CDR1 is KGHSH and CDR2 is LQKENI. The CDR3 has 15 amino acids. The CDR3 bases are TGTGCCAGCTCACCAATGAAGGGGACAGGGGGATTTAAGTTCTTC. This codes for CASSPMKGTGGFKFF. Complete variable domain (other parts from reference TRBV18 and TRBJ2-1): NAGVMQNPRHLVRRRGQEARLRCSPMKGHSHVYWYRQLPEEGLKFMVYLQKENIIDESGMPKERFSAEFPKEGPSILRIQQVVRGDSAAYFCASSPMKGTGGFKFFGPGTRLTVL.

The gene calls are TRBV5-1 and TRBJ1-4; 8 bases are shared with TRBD1. V lost 1 base to trimming and J lost 7 bases; unmatched junction nucleotides: 3. CDR1 SGHRS and CDR2 YFSETQ come from the germline V gene. The CDR3 is made up of 14 amino acids. Here the CDR3 reads CASSLTGGREKLFF. DNA for the CDR3: TGCGCCAGCAGCTTGACAGGGGGTCGTGAAAAACTGTTTTTT. The variable domain in full, with the rest retrieved from reference TRBV5-1 and TRBJ1-4, is KAGVTQTPRYLIKTRGQQVTLSCSPISGHRSVSWYQQTPGQGLQFLFEYFSETQRNKGNFPGRFSGRQFSNSRSEMNVSTLELGDSALYLCASSLTGGREKLFFGSGTQLSVL.

The chain is built from TRBV10-2 and TRBJ2-5; D is perhaps TRBD2 (5 bases). This CDR3 is built from 13 residues. The V end was cut by 10 bases, the J end by 2 bases, with 14 bases between. The germline CDR1 and CDR2 sequences are WSHSY and SAAADI. CDR3 loop: CATAGLGQETQYF. In DNA, the CDR3 is TGCGCCACGGCGGGTTTAGGGCAAGAGACCCAGTACTTC.

This chain joins TRBV5-1 and TRBJ1-1, with TRBD1 matching over 7 bases. In germline, CDR1 is SGHRS, CDR2 YFSETQ. There are 14 residues in the CDR3. V lost 4 bases to trimming and J lost 2 bases; unmatched junction nucleotides: 5. As DNA, the CDR3 is TGCGCCAGCAGCCCCGGACAGGACAACACTGAAGCTTTCTTT. Its protein product is CASSPGQDNTEAFF.

The rearrangement uses TRBV11-2 and TRBJ1-2; 9 nucleotides match TRBD1. The CDR3 runs to 14 residues. The germline CDR1 and CDR2 sequences are SGHAT and FQNNGV. Germline trimming cut 5 bases from V and 2 bases from J; bases unmatched to any gene: 3. The CDR3 bases are TGTGCCAGCAGCACTGGACAGGGGAACTATGGCTACACCTTC. It codes for CASSTGQGNYGYTF.

This clone was recorded once. This rearrangement joins TRBV24-1 to TRBJ2-3, with 7 bases that match TRBD1. The length of the CDR3 is 17 residues. Germline CDR1 KGHDR, CDR2 SFDVKD. J lost 2 bases, V lost 3 bases, and 10 bases had no gene match. CDR3 in DNA: TGTGCCACCAGTGATCCCACAGGGGACACCTTCACAGATACGCAGTATTTT. Encoded protein: CATSDPTGDTFTDTQYF.

This clone was recorded a few times. V and J are TRBV27 and TRBJ2-1; 7 bases match TRBD1. Germline CDR1 and CDR2: MNHEY and SMNVEV (reference sequence). This CDR3 is built from 17 residues. Trimming cost V 5 bases and J 0 bases; bases outside gene matches: 10. The CDR3 DNA reads as TGTGCCAGCAGTCCCTCTCCGGACAGGTTCTCCTACAATGAGCAGTTCTTC. This encodes CASSPSPDRFSYNEQFF.

In this sample, this clone turned up once. The chain uses TRBV5-4 and TRBJ1-5, with unresolved D. This CDR3 has 15 residues. CDR1 and CDR2 from the germline V gene are SGHNT and YYREEE (reference sequence). V lost 0 bases, J lost 0 bases, and 7 bases lay in between. CDR3 bases: TGTGCCAGCAGCTTGGCGGGAGATAGCAATCAGCCCCAGCATTTT. Protein sequence: CASSLAGDSNQPQHF.

The chain carries TRBV5-4 and TRBJ1-1, with D possibly TRBD1 on 5 matching bases. Trimming stripped 4 bases from V and 2 bases from J, with 9 bases between. Germline CDR1 reads SGHNT; CDR2 reads YYREEE (reference sequence). The CDR3 is 13 residues long. The CDR3 sequence is CASSPGHNTEAFF. The DNA for the CDR3 is TGTGCCAGCAGCCCAGGACACAACACTGAAGCTTTCTTT. Together with reference TRBV5-4 and TRBJ1-1, the CDR3 gives the full variable domain: ETGVTQSPTHLIKTRGQQVTLRCSSQSGHNTVSWYQQALGQGPQFIFQYYREEENGRGNFPPRFSGLQFPNYSSELNVNALELDDSALYLCASSPGHNTEAFFGQGTRLTVV.

The chain combines TRBV21-1 with TRBJ2-5; the table's D call, TRBD1, has no DNA check behind it. TRBV21-1 is a documented pseudogene. This CDR3 has 16 amino acids. The chain's CDR3 is CASSRCRDRGRETQYF. DNA for the CDR3: TGTGCCAGCAGCAGGTGCCGGGACAGGGGGCGTGAGACCCAGTACTTC.

This chain uses TRBV3-1 (or the pseudogene TRBV3-2) with TRBJ2-5; TRBD2 matches 11 bases. Germline CDR1 is LGHDT and CDR2 is YNNKEL (reference sequence). With 2 bases clipped from V and 5 bases from J, the junction kept 4 bases outside the gene matches. This CDR3 region has 15 residues. This CDR3 is CASSQNSGGVETQYF. CDR3 bases: TGTGCCAGCAGCCAAAATAGCGGGGGGGTCGAGACCCAGTACTTC.

This clone was detected only a few times. V is TRBV4-2 and J is TRBJ2-3; 7 bases are shared with TRBD2. Germline lookup yields CDR1 LGHNA and CDR2 YNFKEQ. The V and J ends lost 1 base and 2 bases, in that order; junction bases with no gene match: 9. The CDR3 extends over 17 amino acids. Written as DNA, the CDR3 is TGTGCCAGCAGCCAAGGCACCGGGACTACGGACACAGATACGCAGTATTTT. This translates into CASSQGTGTTDTDTQYF.

V gene TRBV10-2 combines with J gene TRBJ2-5; 9 nucleotides match TRBD2. Germline CDR1 is WSHSY and CDR2 is SAAADI. Trimming removed 10 bases from V and 5 bases from J; junction bases left unmatched: 17. This CDR3 is 16 amino acids long. CDR3 residues: CATRDSGGPPGETQYF. The CDR3 DNA is TGCGCCACCCGGGATAGCGGGGGCCCCCCGGGGGAGACCCAGTACTTC.

CDR3 loop: CASSDPAEYNSPLHF. The CDR3 DNA sequence: TGTGCCAGCAGTGACCCCGCGGAGTATAATTCACCCCTCCACTTT. The chain joins TRBV25-1 to TRBJ1-6; D remains unclear. The V end lost 3 bases, the J end lost 4 bases, and 10 bases lay between the germline ends. Per the germline V gene, CDR1 is MGHDK and CDR2 is SYGVNS. The CDR3 runs 15 residues.

The V and J genes are TRBV11-3 and TRBJ2-5; 8 bases fit TRBD1. The V gene's germline CDR1 is SGHNT and CDR2 YENEEA. Trimming cost V 4 bases and J 5 bases; bases outside gene matches: 9. This CDR3 region has 15 residues. The CDR3 sequence: CASSSGQDVGETQYF. The CDR3 DNA reads TGTGCCAGCAGCTCGGGACAGGACGTCGGGGAGACCCAGTACTTC.

As DNA, the CDR3 is TGTGCCAGCAGCCCCCCGGGACGGGGGACAGGGGAAAAACTGTTTTTT. Its protein product is CASSPPGRGTGEKLFF. This sequence joins TRBV7-9 and TRBJ1-4, with TRBD1 matching over 9 bases. J was trimmed by 8 bases and V by 5 bases; bases with no gene match: 12. The CDR3 is 16 amino acids. CDR1 SEHNR and CDR2 FQNEAQ come from the germline V gene (reference sequence).

This sequence joins TRBV5-1 and TRBJ2-1, with D perhaps TRBD1 (6 bases). There are 14 residues in the CDR3. Trimming pared 2 bases from V and 4 bases from J, leaving 10 bases between. Germline V gene sequence: CDR1 SGHRS, CDR2 YFSETQ. CDR3 sequence: CASSFRDTYNEQFF. The CDR3 DNA sequence: TGCGCCAGCAGCTTCCGGGACACGTACAATGAGCAGTTCTTC.

The J gene is TRBJ2-3, the V gene TRBV29-1; 9 bases match TRBD2. Germline-derived CDR1 and CDR2 are SQVTM and ANQGSEA. The CDR3 extends over 14 amino acids. V was clipped by 4 bases and J by 6 bases; unmatched bases: 8. The CDR3: CSVVSGTSYDTQYF. CDR3 bases: TGCAGCGTTGTGTCCGGGACTAGCTACGATACGCAGTATTTT.

The V gene is TRBV27, the J gene TRBJ1-2; D is ambiguous. The CDR3 has 13 amino acids. In germline, CDR1 is MNHEY, CDR2 SMNVEV (reference sequence). The V and J ends lost 3 bases and 3 bases respectively, with 8 bases between them. The CDR3 DNA is TGTGCCAGCAGTTTTGGGCAGGACTATGGCTACACCTTC. It translates to CASSFGQDYGYTF.

This chain links TRBV6-5 with TRBJ2-2, with TRBD1 matching over 8 bases. Trimming at V came to 5 bases and at J to 4 bases, leaving 6 bases not matched to a gene. This CDR3 comprises 15 residues. Germline values: CDR1 MNHEY, CDR2 SVGAGI. In nucleotides, the CDR3 is TGTGCCAGCAGTATCCGGACAGGGCCCACCGGGGAGCTGTTTTTT. Protein: CASSIRTGPTGELFF.

The chain combines TRBV5-1 with TRBJ1-4; 9 bases are a match to TRBD1. The CDR3 contains 16 residues. Germline V gene lookup returns CDR1 SGHRS and CDR2 YFSETQ. Losses at the gene ends were 4 bases for V and 6 bases for J; bases not matched to a gene: 10. The CDR3 protein is CASSRTGGSQDEKLFF. In DNA form, the CDR3 reads TGCGCCAGCAGCCGAACAGGGGGCAGTCAAGATGAAAAACTGTTTTTT.

V gene TRBV7-9 combines with J gene TRBJ2-2; 8 nucleotides line up with TRBD1. The CDR3 has 15 residues. V lost 5 bases, J lost 4 bases, and 6 bases stayed unmatched. Germline-derived CDR1 and CDR2 are SEHNR and FQNEAQ (reference sequence). CDR3 DNA: TGTGCCAGCAGCAAACGACAGGGGCCCACCGGGGAGCTGTTTTTT. Translating it yields CASSKRQGPTGELFF.

The V call is TRBV14, the J call TRBJ1-1; D is possibly TRBD1 (5 bases). The V and J ends lost 4 bases and 9 bases respectively, with 27 bases between them. The CDR3 sequence is 17 residues long. Looked up from germline, CDR1 is SGHDN and CDR2 is FVKESK. The CDR3 reads CASSPFRRKTATPKAFF. The CDR3 DNA is TGTGCCAGCAGCCCGTTTAGAAGAAAGACAGCGACTCCGAAAGCTTTCTTT.

This chain connects TRBV7-2 to TRBJ2-5; 8 bases fit TRBD1. Germline V gene lookup returns CDR1 SGHTA and CDR2 FQGNSA. This CDR3 has 16 amino acids. The ends lost 4 bases at V and 5 bases at J; junction bases unmatched: 12. The CDR3: CASSWTGTGWSETQYF. CDR3 DNA sequence: TGTGCCAGCAGCTGGACCGGGACAGGCTGGAGTGAGACCCAGTACTTC.

The V call is TRBV9, the J call TRBJ1-1, with 12 bases identical to TRBD1. J lost 4 bases, V lost 3 bases, and 7 bases had no gene match. This CDR3 has 16 residues. The V gene's germline CDR1 is SGDLS and CDR2 YYNGEE. This CDR3 reads CASSARDRGQGTEAFF. The CDR3 DNA reads TGTGCCAGCAGCGCCCGGGACAGGGGGCAGGGCACTGAAGCTTTCTTT. Supplemented by reference TRBV9 and TRBJ1-1, the full variable domain reads DSGVTQTPKHLITATGQRVTLRCSPRSGDLSVYWYQQSLDQGLQFLIQYYNGEERAKGNILERFSAQQFPDLHSELNLSSLELGDSALYFCASSARDRGQGTEAFFGQGTRLTVV.